This passage covers 21 T cell receptor beta chains from one sample sequenced in a study of molecular identifiers for immune sequencing clone quantification. Via MiXCR, TCRdb re-called the PCR reads, giving one row per CDR3 protein. The table lists approximately 500,000 distinct CDR3 sequences, 20% to 25% of them singletons. The sample consisted of naive CD8+ T cells from blood, with Jurkat cell RNA spiked in. Subset meaning: FACS-sorted CD8+CD4-CCR7+CD45RA+ naive T cells. The receptors were gathered from a human donor in good health. Some libraries in this study had Jurkat cell RNA spiked in.

This clonotype showed up many times. The chain employs TRBV19 and TRBJ2-7; 7 bases are a match to TRBD1. Germline V lookup: CDR1 LNHDA, CDR2 SQIVND (reference sequence). The V and J ends lost 4 bases and 3 bases, in that order; junction bases with no gene match: 3. The CDR3 contains 13 residues. The DNA of the CDR3 is TGTGCCAGTAGTACCCGACAGGGCTACGAGCAGTACTTC. Translating it yields CASSTRQGYEQYF.

This clonotype appeared many times. The chain combines TRBV20-1 with TRBJ2-5; tentative D call: TRBD1 (6 bases). This CDR3 has 14 amino acids. CDR1 and CDR2 from the germline V gene are DFQATT and SNEGSKA (reference sequence). Trimming took 5 bases from V and 5 from J, leaving 18 bases between them. The CDR3: CSAWNARGRETQYF. Written as DNA, the CDR3 is TGCAGTGCTTGGAACGCCAGGGGCCGCGAGACCCAGTACTTC.

A few counts support this clonotype. J is TRBJ2-7 and V is TRBV7-9, with 12 bases identical to TRBD2. This CDR3 has 16 amino acids. Per germline, CDR1 SEHNR and CDR2 FQNEAQ (reference sequence). V was clipped by 5 bases and J by 2 bases; unmatched bases: 7. The CDR3 nucleotides are TGTGCCAGCAGCCCTCGGACTAGCGGGATCCCCTACGAGCAGTACTTC. As protein: CASSPRTSGIPYEQYF.

About this clonotype itself: The junction differs from germline at one of its ends, possibly a read error. This chain uses TRBV20-1 with TRBJ1-5; maybe TRBD1 (6 bases). The CDR3 is 14 residues long. The germline V gene encodes CDR1 DFQATT and CDR2 SNEGSKA (reference sequence). In nucleotides, the CDR3 is TGCGGTGCTAGAGGGGGGCAGGGTAATCAGCCCCAGCATTTT. It encodes CGARGGQGNQPQHF.

This clonotype appeared a few times. The rearrangement joins TRBV6-1 to TRBJ2-1; tentative D call: TRBD1 (7 bases). The CDR3 contains 14 residues. Trimming pared 11 bases from V and 3 bases from J, leaving 17 bases between. Germline CDR1 and CDR2: MNHNS and SASEGT. Written as DNA, the CDR3 is TGTGCCGGAATGCGGGACAGAAACTACAATGAGCAGTTCTTC. Translated, it gives CAGMRDRNYNEQFF.

This clonotype has a handful of counts. V is TRBV6-2 or TRBV6-3 and J is TRBJ2-3; D gene uncertain. The CDR3 totals 14 residues. The germline CDR1 and CDR2 sequences are MNHEY and SVGEGT. V gave up 2 bases and J gave up 0 bases, with 6 bases separating them. The CDR3 DNA is TGTGCCAGCAGTTACGGCGGTAGCACAGATACGCAGTATTTT. Translated, it gives CASSYGGSTDTQYF.

This clonotype was counted many times. The V and J genes are TRBV5-4 and TRBJ1-3; 10 bases fit TRBD1. The CDR3 is 16 amino acids. The J segment lost 3 bases and the V segment lost 3 bases, leaving 6 bases of the junction unmatched. Germline V gives CDR1 SGHNT, CDR2 YYREEE (reference sequence). The CDR3 DNA reads as TGTGCCAGCAGCTCACGACAGGGGGCTGATGGAAACACCATATATTTT. Protein sequence: CASSSRQGADGNTIYF.

The chain links TRBV15 to TRBJ2-7; unclear D gene. The CDR3 runs 14 residues. V was trimmed by 2 bases and J by 3 bases, leaving 11 bases between them. Germline CDR1 reads LNHNV; CDR2 reads YYDKDF (reference sequence). The CDR3 coding sequence is TGTGCCACCAGCAGAAACAACGTGCGCTACGAGCAGTACTTC. It is translated as CATSRNNVRYEQYF. Supplemented by reference TRBV15 and TRBJ2-7, the full variable domain reads DAMVIQNPRYQVTQFGKPVTLSCSQTLNHNVMYWYQQKSSQAPKLLFHYYDKDFNNEADTPDNFQSRRPNTSFCFLDIRSPGLGDTAMYLCATSRNNVRYEQYFGPGTRLTVT.

The V call is TRBV7-9, the J call TRBJ1-2, with D tentatively TRBD1 (6 bases). The CDR3 spans 16 residues. Trimming shortened V by 1 base and J by 1 base, and 13 bases separated the two germline ends. CDR1 is SEHNR, CDR2 FQNEAQ, per germline (reference sequence). The CDR3 coding sequence is TGTGCCAGCAGCTTAGATGGGGGCACGATTAACTATGGCTACACCTTC. Its protein is CASSLDGGTINYGYTF.

V and J are TRBV4-3 and TRBJ2-7, with D unresolved. The germline CDR1 and CDR2 sequences are LGHNA and YSLEER. V was cut by 0 bases and J by 2 bases, with 14 bases left in between. CDR3 size: 16 residues. Here the CDR3 reads CASSQDPPPGPYEQYF. The CDR3 nucleotides are TGCGCCAGCAGCCAAGACCCCCCTCCTGGTCCCTACGAGCAGTACTTC.

This clonotype was observed a handful of times. V is TRBV19 and J is TRBJ2-3; TRBD2 matches at 10 bases. This CDR3 is built from 17 residues. CDR1 is LNHDA and CDR2 is SQIVND in the germline V gene (reference sequence). J was trimmed by 0 bases and V by 6 bases; bases with no gene match: 9. The CDR3 sequence is CASRGLAEIGSTDTQYF. The CDR3 nucleotides read TGTGCCAGTAGAGGACTAGCGGAGATAGGGAGCACAGATACGCAGTATTTT.

In its sample, this clonotype was seen many times. The rearrangement joins TRBV14 to TRBJ1-1, with TRBD1 identical over 7 bases. The CDR3 is made up of 19 amino acids. After removal of 2 bases from V and 2 bases from J, the junction contained 17 bases not matched to a gene. CDR1 SGHDN and CDR2 FVKESK come from the germline V gene. The CDR3 region has the DNA TGTGCCAGCAGCCAATCCCCGGGACAGACGTACTCACCTAACACTGAAGCTTTCTTT. Residues: CASSQSPGQTYSPNTEAFF.

Remarks on this clonotype: A read error is possible here, since a much larger clone lies one base away. The chain is built from TRBV7-8 and TRBJ1-4, with a tentative D call TRBD1 (5 bases). With 3 bases removed from V and 6 bases from J, the gap between germline ends came to 14 bases. The length of the CDR3 is 15 residues. The V gene's germline CDR1 is SGHVS and CDR2 FQNEAQ. As DNA, the CDR3 is TGTGCCAGCAGCTTGCCTGAGGGGAATGATGAAAAACTGTTTTTT. Translation gives CASSLPEGNDEKLFF.

Comments on this clonotype: A much larger clone differs from this one at a single base, so this may be a read error. CDR3 DNA sequence: TGTGCCAACAGTTTTTTGCATGGTTTGGGTGAGCAGTTCTTC. This gives the protein CANSFLHGLGEQFF. This sequence joins TRBV28 and TRBJ2-1; D is unresolved. This CDR3 spans 14 amino acids. Germline V gives CDR1 MDHEN, CDR2 SYDVKM.

In its sample, this clonotype was seen many times. The gene calls are TRBV7-9 and TRBJ1-3, with D possibly matching TRBD1 (6 bases). The CDR3 is made up of 18 amino acids. Germline values: CDR1 SEHNR, CDR2 FQNEAQ (reference sequence). V was clipped by 5 bases and J by 0 bases, with 20 bases between them. The CDR3 reads CASSPPVLGQNSGNTIYF. Written as DNA, the CDR3 is TGTGCCAGCAGCCCACCTGTTCTAGGACAGAACTCTGGAAACACCATATATTTT. Variable domain in full (rest from reference TRBV7-9 and TRBJ1-3): DTGVSQNPRHKITKRGQNVTFRCDPISEHNRLYWYRQTLGQGPEFLTYFQNEAQLEKSRLLSDRFSAERPKGSFSTLEIQRTEQGDSAMYLCASSPPVLGQNSGNTIYFGEGSWLTVV.

This clonotype was seen repeatedly, ten times or more. The chain has TRBV6-5 and TRBJ1-1; D unresolved. V dropped 0 bases and J dropped 3 bases, with 11 bases sitting between them. Per germline, CDR1 MNHEY and CDR2 SVGAGI. The length of the CDR3 is 15 residues. The chain's CDR3 is CASSYSRAGDTEAFF. The CDR3 DNA reads as TGTGCCAGCAGTTACTCGAGGGCAGGTGACACTGAAGCTTTCTTT.

This clonotype has just a few counts. The rearrangement joins TRBV7-2 to TRBJ2-7; 9 bases are shared with TRBD1. The CDR3 consists of 16 residues. V shed 2 bases and J 3 bases; nucleotides not matched to a gene: 8. Germline CDR1 SGHTA, CDR2 FQGNSA. The CDR3 DNA reads as TGTGCCAGCAGCTTAACCCGACCGGGACAGGGCTACGAGCAGTACTTC. It specifies CASSLTRPGQGYEQYF.

This clonotype appeared many times. The V and J genes are TRBV7-9 and TRBJ1-5, with D maybe TRBD1 (5 bases). Trimming pared 2 bases from V and 5 bases from J, leaving 10 bases between. CDR3 length equals 14 residues. Looked up from germline, CDR1 is SEHNR and CDR2 is FQNEAQ (reference sequence). This CDR3 reads CASSLMGGDQPQHF. The CDR3 DNA reads TGTGCCAGCAGCTTAATGGGGGGTGATCAGCCCCAGCATTTT.

CDR3 residues: CASSSFRGWGNTEAFF. The CDR3 DNA is TGTGCCAGCAGTTCCTTCAGGGGCTGGGGGAACACTGAAGCTTTCTTT. The V call is TRBV28, the J call TRBJ1-1; TRBD1 might be the D (6 bases). V shed 4 bases and J shed 1 base, with 16 bases lying between them. This CDR3 contains 16 residues. Germline assignment: CDR1 MDHEN and CDR2 SYDVKM.

This clonotype occurred many times. The chain combines TRBV29-1 with TRBJ1-2; the D is unclear. The length of the CDR3 is 12 residues. CDR1 is SQVTM and CDR2 is ANQGSEA in the germline V gene. Trimming removed 0 bases from V and 7 bases from J, with 9 bases in between. CDR3 sequence: CSVEELDSGYTF. The CDR3, as DNA: TGCAGCGTTGAAGAGTTGGACTCTGGCTACACCTTC.

This clonotype was seen many times. This chain links TRBV30 with TRBJ2-1; D is undetermined. CDR3 length: 13 amino acids. The V and J ends lost 0 bases and 4 bases respectively, with 7 bases between them. Germline assignment: CDR1 GTSNPN and CDR2 SVGIG (reference sequence). CDR3 in amino acids: CAWSVFRYNEQFF. DNA of the CDR3: TGTGCCTGGAGTGTATTTAGGTACAATGAGCAGTTCTTC.